These 15 T cell receptor beta chains were sequenced from one sample in a study of blood T cell repertoires in COVID-19 (dated by TCRdb to the early 2020s). Receptor amplification or capture employed the immunoSEQ multiplex PCR assay. TCRdb re-hosts the immuneACCESS table, in-frame sequences only. Its copies lack some clones; in the studies checked, an unresolved V gene accounts for under half of them, and the cause for the rest is not known. The sample yields 95,000 to 150,000 clones; roughly 84% were counted once. 3% to 4.5% of the sample is in the top ten clones. Input material: PBMCs or T cells enriched from blood (not recorded which). Every receptor here comes from a woman in her thirties who had recovered from COVID-19.

This clone was recorded a few times. The chain recombines TRBV2 with TRBJ1-2; TRBD1 matches 9 bases. Trimming cost V 5 bases and J 4 bases; bases outside gene matches: 8. This CDR3 spans 15 amino acids. The germline V gene has CDR1 SNHLY and CDR2 FYNNEI. The CDR3 protein is CASSPDRGNSYGYTF. DNA for the CDR3: TGTGCCAGCAGTCCGGACAGGGGAAATTCCTATGGCTACACCTTC.

This sequence joins TRBV18 and TRBJ1-1; unclear D gene. The germline V and J ends were trimmed by 4 bases and 1 base, with 4 bases remaining between them. Looked up from germline, CDR1 is KGHSH and CDR2 is LQKENI. This CDR3 contains 12 residues. The CDR3 spells CASSQRNTEAFF. The CDR3 coding sequence is TGTGCCAGCTCACAGCGGAACACTGAAGCTTTCTTT.

V is TRBV7-3 and J is TRBJ2-1; D is uncertain. V shed 1 base and J shed 4 bases, with 5 bases lying between them. The length of the CDR3 is 13 residues. The germline V gene has CDR1 SGHTA and CDR2 FQGTGA. The DNA for the CDR3 is TGTGCCAGCAGCTTAAACAGATACAATGAGCAGTTCTTC. It is translated as CASSLNRYNEQFF.

The chain carries TRBV4-2 and TRBJ2-2, with D hard to call. The V end was cut by 5 bases, the J end by 4 bases, with 8 bases between. Germline CDR1 LGHNA, CDR2 YNFKEQ. CDR3 size: 13 residues. The CDR3 DNA reads TGTGCCAGCAGCGTATCCGTCACCGGGGAGCTGTTTTTT. It specifies CASSVSVTGELFF.

V and J are TRBV30 and TRBJ2-7, with a weak D call TRBD1 (5 bases). Germline CDR1 and CDR2: GTSNPN and SVGIG (reference sequence). This CDR3 is built from 13 residues. Deletions cut 3 bases from V and 2 bases from J, with 11 bases between. The CDR3 protein is CAWSPWGPYEQYF. As DNA, the CDR3 is TGTGCCTGGAGCCCCTGGGGCCCCTACGAGCAGTACTTC.

This rearrangement joins TRBV5-1 to TRBJ1-1, with D uncertain. The CDR3 is 15 amino acids. Per germline, CDR1 SGHRS and CDR2 YFSETQ. The V and J ends lost 4 bases and 1 base respectively, with 14 bases between them. Here the CDR3 reads CASSPDGLSNTEAFF. The CDR3 DNA reads as TGCGCCAGCAGCCCGGACGGACTCTCGAACACTGAAGCTTTCTTT. The whole variable domain, remainder taken from reference TRBV5-1 and TRBJ1-1, is KAGVTQTPRYLIKTRGQQVTLSCSPISGHRSVSWYQQTPGQGLQFLFEYFSETQRNKGNFPGRFSGRQFSNSRSEMNVSTLELGDSALYLCASSPDGLSNTEAFFGQGTRLTVV.

The rearrangement joins TRBV7-2 to TRBJ1-5; D perhaps matches TRBD1 (6 bases). CDR1 is SGHTA, CDR2 FQGNSA, per germline. The CDR3 consists of 14 residues. V lost 5 bases and J lost 5, with 13 bases in between. The CDR3, as DNA: TGTGCCAGCAGCCGTCACAGGGTCTATCAGCCCCAGCATTTT. Translation: CASSRHRVYQPQHF.

The CDR3 protein is CASSLNRVGTEAFF. Written as DNA, the CDR3 is TGTGCCAGCAGCTTAAACAGGGTAGGCACTGAAGCTTTCTTT. The chain is built from TRBV7-3 and TRBJ1-1, with a weak D call TRBD1 (6 bases). Looked up from germline, CDR1 is SGHTA and CDR2 is FQGTGA. Trimming shortened V by 1 base and J by 4 bases, and 10 bases separated the two germline ends. The CDR3 consists of 14 residues. Full variable domain (missing parts from reference TRBV7-3 and TRBJ1-1): GAGVSQTPSNKVTEKGKYVELRCDPISGHTALYWYRQSLGQGPEFLIYFQGTGAADDSGLPNDRFFAVRPEGSVSTLKIQRTERGDSAVYLCASSLNRVGTEAFFGQGTRLTVV.

Only a few counts were recorded for this clone. The chain recombines TRBV6-2 or TRBV6-3 with TRBJ2-3; 8 nucleotides align to TRBD2. Germline assignment: CDR1 MNHEY and CDR2 SVGEGT. There are 14 residues in the CDR3. Trimming cost V 2 bases and J 4 bases; bases outside gene matches: 2. This chain's CDR3 is CASSYGREADTQYF. The CDR3, as DNA: TGTGCCAGCAGTTACGGGCGGGAGGCAGATACGCAGTATTTT.

The V and J genes are TRBV5-1 and TRBJ2-1, with 10 positions matching TRBD2. The CDR3 loop spans 17 amino acids. With 0 bases clipped from V and 6 bases from J, the junction kept 9 bases outside the gene matches. The germline V gene encodes CDR1 SGHRS and CDR2 YFSETQ. The CDR3 DNA reads TGCGCCAGCAGCTTGGTACTAGCGGGATTGACGTCCAATGAGCAGTTCTTC. Amino acid sequence: CASSLVLAGLTSNEQFF.

Only a few counts were recorded for this clone. V gene TRBV7-9 combines with J gene TRBJ2-1, with 7 bases that match TRBD2. The CDR3 is made up of 12 amino acids. Trimming cost V 8 bases and J 7 bases; bases outside gene matches: 5. The germline V gene has CDR1 SEHNR and CDR2 FQNEAQ (reference sequence). CDR3 bases: TGTGCCAGCGCGGGGGACGGGAATGAGCAGTTCTTC. Translation gives CASAGDGNEQFF.

The chain combines TRBV7-2 with TRBJ2-7; 8 nucleotides align to TRBD2. The CDR3 spans 16 residues. CDR1 is SGHTA and CDR2 is FQGNSA in the germline V gene. The junction had 8 bases not matched to a gene; V was cut back by 3 bases and J by 1 base. The CDR3, as DNA: TGTGCCAGCAGCTTTCGGAAAGGCGGGGGGTCCTACGAGCAGTACTTC. Translating it yields CASSFRKGGGSYEQYF.

The CDR3 is CASSAGTGGQSSGANVLTF. CDR3 sequence (DNA): TGCGCCAGCAGCGCAGGGACAGGGGGCCAAAGCTCTGGGGCCAACGTCCTGACTTTC. The chain employs TRBV5-1 and TRBJ2-6; 12 bases align to TRBD1. The CDR3 sequence is 19 residues long. V was clipped by 4 bases and J by 0 bases; unmatched bases: 8. Germline lookup yields CDR1 SGHRS and CDR2 YFSETQ.

The chain has TRBV30 and TRBJ1-1; the D gene is possibly TRBD1 (5 bases). The V gene lost 4 bases and the J gene lost 7 bases, with 19 bases spanning the gap. CDR3 length: 14 residues. Germline V lookup: CDR1 GTSNPN, CDR2 SVGIG (reference sequence). The CDR3 sequence: CAWKSDISSGEAFF. The DNA of the CDR3 is TGTGCCTGGAAATCGGACATCTCCTCCGGTGAAGCTTTCTTT.

V is TRBV6-5 and J is TRBJ1-2, with a possible D match to TRBD1 (5 bases). From germline, CDR1 is MNHEY and CDR2 SVGAGI. Trimming removed 5 bases from V and 7 bases from J, with 20 bases in between. This CDR3 has 15 amino acids. The CDR3 coding sequence is TGTGCCAGCAGTCCGCCCGGGAGGGGAGGCGCTGGCTACACCTTC. Translating it yields CASSPPGRGGAGYTF.